The 3 T cell receptor beta chains listed next were all sequenced from one sample in a study of T cells in Graves' hyperthyroidism and ophthalmopathy. Amplification of TCR beta CDR3 regions used RNA as the template. An initial round of RT-PCR targeting the TCR CDR3 relied on the HTBI primer set. MiXCR, run by TCRdb on the multiplex PCR reads, gives a single entry per CDR3 protein. The data contain 500,000 or so distinct CDR3 sequences, 17% of them singletons. The sequenced material came from blood. The source of these receptors is a young woman with Graves' ophthalmopathy.

This chain uses TRBV6-1 with TRBJ2-5, with no clear D. This CDR3 region has 16 residues. V lost 6 bases and J lost 3, with 20 bases in between. Germline V gene lookup returns CDR1 MNHNS and CDR2 SASEGT. DNA for the CDR3: TGTGCCAGCAGAGCCTGGGGTACGGGTCTGGAAGAGACCCAGTACTTC. It codes for CASRAWGTGLEETQYF.

The sample holds many counts of this clonotype. The chain carries TRBV27 and TRBJ1-1; D is possibly TRBD1 (6 bases). CDR3 length: 13 residues. Germline-derived CDR1 and CDR2 are MNHEY and SMNVEV (reference sequence). The V and J ends lost 6 bases and 4 bases respectively, with 12 bases between them. The DNA for the CDR3 is TGTGCCAGCAGACAACAGGGTATCACTGAAGCTTTCTTT. Translated, it gives CASRQQGITEAFF.

The chain couples TRBV5-1 to TRBJ2-2; 9 bases align to TRBD1. Germline V gene data show CDR1 as SGHRS and CDR2 as YFSETQ. CDR3 size: 16 residues. The ends lost 0 bases at V and 5 bases at J; junction bases unmatched: 5. CDR3 in amino acids: CASSLVGQGRTGELFF. Here the CDR3 DNA reads TGCGCCAGCAGCTTGGTGGGACAGGGCAGGACCGGGGAGCTGTTTTTT.